A single sample gave rise to the 25 T cell receptor beta chains below, sequenced in a study of PD-1 blockade in classical Hodgkin lymphoma. Clones were read by immunoSEQ multiplex PCR, and TCRdb kept only the in-frame ones, dropping some. Altogether some 86,000 clones are present, about nine tenths being singletons, with the ten largest covering under 3%. Time point indicated: cycle 4 day 1 (C4D1), after less than 7 weeks of nivolumab. Each of the patients experienced relapse following autologous stem cell transplantation, and their brentuximab vedotin exposure differed. This material consisted of peripheral blood mononuclear cells (PBMCs), taken before the fourth cycle of nivolumab. The receptors were sampled from a human donor with classical Hodgkin lymphoma.

This chain joins TRBV5-6 and TRBJ2-7, with D uncertain. The V end lost 1 base, the J end lost 1 base, and 6 bases lay between the germline ends. The CDR3 is made up of 13 amino acids. CDR1 and CDR2 (germline): SGHDT, YYEEEE. DNA of the CDR3: TGTGCCAGCAGCTTGAGGGAATCCTACGAGCAGTACTTC. This translates into CASSLRESYEQYF.

This clone was seen once. The CDR3 loop reads CASSWGSTDTQYF. Here the CDR3 DNA reads TGTGCCAGCAGCTGGGGGAGCACAGATACGCAGTATTTT. The chain combines TRBV7-2 with TRBJ2-3; D possibly matches TRBD1 or TRBD2 (5 bases each). The CDR3 covers 13 residues. CDR1 is SGHTA and CDR2 is FQGNSA in the germline V gene. V lost 4 bases and J lost 0, with 5 bases in between.

This clone was picked up a small number of times. The rearrangement uses TRBV9 and TRBJ1-3; the D gene is possibly TRBD1 (5 bases). This CDR3 spans 14 amino acids. From germline, CDR1 is SGDLS and CDR2 YYNGEE. V shed 4 bases and J shed 4 bases, with 12 bases lying between them. The CDR3 is CASSLGVMGNTIYF. In DNA form, the CDR3 reads TGTGCCAGCAGCCTAGGGGTTATGGGAAACACCATATATTTT.

V gene TRBV9 combines with J gene TRBJ2-2; possibly TRBD2 for D (6 bases). V gave up 2 bases and J gave up 2 bases, with 25 bases separating them. In germline, CDR1 is SGDLS, CDR2 YYNGEE. This CDR3 is 20 amino acids long. The CDR3 DNA reads TGTGCCAGCAGCGTCCTTTCTAGGCTAGCGCCCACTCGAAACACCGGGGAGCTGTTTTTT. It specifies CASSVLSRLAPTRNTGELFF.

The V and J genes are TRBV13 and TRBJ1-1; TRBD1 is a possible D gene (5 bases). Between the trimmed V and J ends, which lost 3 bases and 0 bases, there was a span of 11 bases. The germline gives CDR1 PRHDT, CDR2 FYEKMQ (reference sequence). The CDR3 consists of 15 residues. CDR3 loop: CASSFPEGLNTEAFF. CDR3 DNA: TGTGCCAGCAGCTTCCCTGAGGGGCTGAACACTGAAGCTTTCTTT.

The V and J genes are TRBV7-3 and TRBJ2-3, with 14 bases lining up with TRBD2. The CDR3 has 16 amino acids. Unmatched junction bases numbered 5, after V lost 4 bases and J lost 5 bases. CDR1 and CDR2 from the germline V gene are SGHTA and FQGTGA. For the CDR3, the DNA is TGTGCCAGCAGCTCCCGACTAGCGGGAGGGGGAGATACGCAGTATTTT. Its protein is CASSSRLAGGGDTQYF.

The J gene is TRBJ1-6, the V gene TRBV18, with 7 bases fitting TRBD1. Germline lookup yields CDR1 KGHSH and CDR2 LQKENI. This CDR3 contains 16 residues. Trimming at V came to 6 bases and at J to 0 bases, leaving 5 bases not matched to a gene. CDR3 in DNA: TGTGCCAGCTCGGACAGGTACTACTCCTATAATTCACCCCTCCACTTT. It is translated as CASSDRYYSYNSPLHF. Full variable domain (outside the CDR3, taken from reference TRBV18 and TRBJ1-6): NAGVMQNPRHLVRRRGQEARLRCSPMKGHSHVYWYRQLPEEGLKFMVYLQKENIIDESGMPKERFSAEFPKEGPSILRIQQVVRGDSAAYFCASSDRYYSYNSPLHFGNGTRLTVT.

V gene TRBV7-2 combines with J gene TRBJ2-3, with 11 bases fitting TRBD2. V shed 3 bases and J 1 base; nucleotides not matched to a gene: 12. The length of the CDR3 is 19 residues. The V gene's germline CDR1 is SGHTA and CDR2 FQGNSA. CDR3 region: CASSFYLAGGSGGTDTQYF. CDR3 bases: TGTGCCAGCAGCTTTTACCTAGCGGGGGGCTCCGGGGGCACAGATACGCAGTATTTT.

The rearrangement joins TRBV6-4 to TRBJ2-7; D not resolved. The length of the CDR3 is 16 residues. Trimming left V 2 bases short and J 3 bases short, with 17 bases between. Germline V gene sequence: CDR1 MRHNA, CDR2 SNTAGT. The CDR3 nucleotides read TGTGCCAGCAGTGACCCCCCAAGCCCCAGCGACTACGAGCAGTACTTC. Its translation: CASSDPPSPSDYEQYF.

The V and J genes are TRBV2 and TRBJ1-6; TRBD1 agrees at 9 bases. Per the germline V gene, CDR1 is SNHLY and CDR2 is FYNNEI. Unmatched junction bases numbered 7, after V lost 4 bases and J lost 0 bases. This CDR3 comprises 18 residues. The CDR3 DNA sequence: TGTGCCAGCAGTGTCAGGACAGGGGTTATCTCCTATAATTCACCCCTCCACTTT. It specifies CASSVRTGVISYNSPLHF.

The chain is built from TRBV10-3 and TRBJ2-3; unclear D gene. The CDR3 is 15 residues long. V was pared by 0 bases and J by 3 bases, with 10 bases between. Per germline, CDR1 ENHRY and CDR2 SYGVKD. Written as DNA, the CDR3 is TGTGCCATCAGTGAGTCGTGGAATCCGACAGATACGCAGTATTTT. Its protein product is CAISESWNPTDTQYF.

This chain links TRBV11-2 with TRBJ2-3; TRBD1 agrees at 8 bases. CDR1 SGHAT and CDR2 FQNNGV come from the germline V gene. This CDR3 contains 16 residues. J was trimmed by 5 bases and V by 5 bases; bases with no gene match: 12. DNA for the CDR3: TGTGCCAGCAGCCATATAAGAGGACAGGGTGGAGATACGCAGTATTTT. Translated, it gives CASSHIRGQGGDTQYF.

The chain employs TRBV18 and TRBJ1-1; D not resolved. The V gene lost 2 bases and the J gene lost 3 bases, with 10 bases spanning the gap. The CDR3 is made up of 14 amino acids. The germline V gene has CDR1 KGHSH and CDR2 LQKENI. Here the CDR3 reads CASSPSGVYTEAFF. The CDR3 coding sequence is TGTGCCAGCTCACCATCAGGAGTGTACACTGAAGCTTTCTTT. The full variable domain, in which reference TRBV18 and TRBJ1-1 provide the parts outside the CDR3, is NAGVMQNPRHLVRRRGQEARLRCSPMKGHSHVYWYRQLPEEGLKFMVYLQKENIIDESGMPKERFSAEFPKEGPSILRIQQVVRGDSAAYFCASSPSGVYTEAFFGQGTRLTVV.

The chain links TRBV19 to TRBJ1-2; D gene ambiguous. This CDR3 contains 16 residues. Per germline, CDR1 LNHDA and CDR2 SQIVND (reference sequence). The germline V and J ends were trimmed by 2 bases and 0 bases, with 13 bases remaining between them. CDR3 nucleotide sequence: TGTGCCAGTAGTATACCCGGTGACCGAGCTAACTATGGCTACACCTTC. Translated, it gives CASSIPGDRANYGYTF.

V gene TRBV2 combines with J gene TRBJ2-7; possibly TRBD2 for D (5 bases). The CDR3 consists of 17 residues. V was clipped by 5 bases and J by 0 bases, with 20 bases between them. Germline V gene lookup returns CDR1 SNHLY and CDR2 FYNNEI. The CDR3 loop reads CASSPPPIAPYSYEQYF. DNA for the CDR3: TGTGCCAGCAGTCCTCCCCCGATAGCGCCGTACTCCTACGAGCAGTACTTC.

This clone has only one observation. J is TRBJ2-7 and V is TRBV6-6; D is undetermined. The CDR3 has 10 residues. The germline CDR1 and CDR2 sequences are MNHNY and SVGAGI (reference sequence). V dropped 5 bases and J dropped 9 bases, with 8 bases sitting between them. The DNA of the CDR3 is TGTGCCAGCAGTAACCGACGGCAGTACTTC. Translated: CASSNRRQYF.

The chain couples TRBV30 to TRBJ2-5; D unclear. CDR1 and CDR2 (germline): GTSNPN, SVGIG (reference sequence). The CDR3 covers 14 residues. V lost 0 bases and J 5 bases, leaving 13 bases between the germline ends. CDR3 residues: CAWSVNVREETQYF. Written as DNA, the CDR3 is TGTGCCTGGAGTGTAAATGTGCGCGAGGAGACCCAGTACTTC.

This chain joins TRBV7-9 and TRBJ2-2; the match to TRBD2 covers 9 bases. V trimming: 2 bases; J trimming: 3 bases; junction bases outside the gene matches: 1. The CDR3 has 15 residues. Germline V CDR1 and CDR2: SEHNR, FQNEAQ (reference sequence). CDR3 region: CASSLRTSDTGELFF. In nucleotides, the CDR3 is TGTGCCAGCAGCTTAAGGACTAGCGACACCGGGGAGCTGTTTTTT.

The chain links TRBV21-1 to TRBJ2-7; the D call of TRBD1 is as the table states it, not checked on the DNA. TRBV21-1 is listed as a pseudogene. The length of the CDR3 is 15 residues. This chain's CDR3 is CASKFRQGRPLEQYF. The CDR3 nucleotides read TGTGCCAGCAAATTCCGACAGGGAAGGCCTCTCGAGCAGTACTTC.

This clone occurred once. The J gene is TRBJ1-4, the V gene TRBV2; TRBD1 agrees at 8 bases. This CDR3 contains 14 residues. V dropped 5 bases and J dropped 8; count of bases not matched to a gene: 7. The germline V gene has CDR1 SNHLY and CDR2 FYNNEI. For the CDR3, the DNA is TGTGCCAGCAGTAAAGACAGGGGAGGGGAAAAACTGTTTTTT. Residues: CASSKDRGGEKLFF.

The CDR3 DNA is TGTGCCAGCAGCACGCGAGGGGGGGTGGCCGGGGAGCTGTTTTTT. Its translation: CASSTRGGVAGELFF. This rearrangement joins TRBV7-2 to TRBJ2-2; a possible D gene is TRBD2 (7 bases). Looked up from germline, CDR1 is SGHTA and CDR2 is FQGNSA. Trimming left V 5 bases short and J 6 bases short, with 16 bases between. The CDR3 runs to 15 residues.

V is TRBV6-5 and J is TRBJ2-7; D remains ambiguous. Germline values: CDR1 MNHEY, CDR2 SVGAGI. Trimming took 7 bases from V and 6 from J, leaving 13 bases between them. There are 12 residues in the CDR3. In DNA, the CDR3 is TGTGCCAGCAACCATCGCCAGAGCGAGCAGTACTTC. It specifies CASNHRQSEQYF.

CDR3 protein: CASSSRDGYYGYTF. The CDR3 nucleotides read TGTGCCAGCAGTTCCAGGGACGGATACTATGGCTACACCTTC. This rearrangement joins TRBV28 to TRBJ1-2, with D tentatively TRBD1 (5 bases). V was trimmed by 4 bases and J by 3 bases, leaving 12 bases between them. The CDR3 is 14 residues long. Per germline, CDR1 MDHEN and CDR2 SYDVKM.

A remark on this clone: The junction departs from germline at one end; a sequencing error may be responsible. This chain links TRBV15 with TRBJ1-1, with D perhaps TRBD1 (6 bases). Germline V gene data show CDR1 as LNHNV and CDR2 as YYDKDF (reference sequence). The CDR3 is made up of 13 amino acids. This CDR3 is CATSRDVTGPVAF. DNA for the CDR3: TGTGCCACCAGCAGAGATGTGACAGGCCCCGTCGCCTTT.

The rearrangement joins TRBV6-5 to TRBJ2-5, with 8 bases that match TRBD1. Germline V CDR1 and CDR2: MNHEY, SVGAGI. This CDR3 comprises 14 residues. V lost 7 bases to trimming and J lost 11 bases; unmatched junction nucleotides: 15. CDR3 region: CASTEAQGAGEQYF. In nucleotides, the CDR3 is TGTGCCAGCACCGAGGCCCAGGGGGCTGGGGAGCAGTACTTC.